This T cell receptor beta chain was recovered during a study of cytomegalovirus exposure and HLA in healthy donors. The donors (healthy individuals) were bone marrow donors. Primers: 60 Vbeta forward and 13 Jbeta reverse. Only in-frame clones appear in the TCRdb table, and some are missing; sequencing was by immunoSEQ multiplex PCR. The profile covers about 130,000 clones, with about four fifths appearing a single time and roughly 4% taken by the ten largest. V was pared by 4 bases and J by 4 bases, with 14 bases between. This CDR3 contains 15 residues. CDR1 and CDR2 (germline): MNHNY, SVGAGI (reference sequence).

The sample consisted of PBMCs. This chain uses TRBV6-6 with TRBJ1-5; no firm D call. This TCR was recovered from a woman in her thirties or forties in good health and CMV-seronegative. This CDR3 reads CASSWLGGINQPQHF. CDR3 DNA: TGTGCCAGCAGTTGGCTTGGAGGAATAAATCAGCCCCAGCATTTT.